The source of this TCR beta chain is a study of blood T cell repertoires in COVID-19. Study overall: There were acute and convalescent COVID-19 samples, and they came from the United States, Italy and Spain. From T cells, B-cell-depleted T cells, or PBMCs came the material, which was cDNA or gDNA.

The ends were cut back, 6 bases at V and 2 bases at J, with 14 bases in the middle. The CDR3 consists of 15 residues. Germline V gene data show CDR1 as MNHEY and CDR2 as SVGAGI. Authors' analysis steps: Using reference gene primer amplification, nucleated cell counts were estimated. Repertoires were generated with immunoSEQ multiplex PCR, while TCRdb's copy carries only in-frame clones and drops some. The V and J calls and clone size are taken from that table; D and trimming were inferred from the DNA. Of around 100,000 clones in the sample, 70% to 90% were seen once. This rearrangement joins TRBV6-5 to TRBJ1-5, with D perhaps matching TRBD1 (5 bases). Sequenced: peripheral blood. The sequence was obtained from a human donor with acute or convalescent COVID-19. The donor label of this sample is uncertain. The CDR3 spells CASRSGRGGNQPQHF. CDR3 in DNA: TGTGCCAGCAGATCCGGACGGGGGGGCAATCAGCCCCAGCATTTT.